These 8 T cell receptor beta chains were all obtained from the same sample, sequenced in a study of T cells in Graves' hyperthyroidism and ophthalmopathy. RNA transcripts provided the source from which TCR beta CDR3 regions were amplified. TCR CDR3 underwent first-round RT-PCR with the HTBI primer set. Each CDR3 protein is one row after TCRdb ran MiXCR on the multiplex PCR reads. The sample carries hundreds of thousands of distinct CDR3 sequences, under 20% recorded once. The sample comprised blood. The receptors here all came from a woman in her twenties or thirties with Graves' hyperthyroidism.

This chain connects TRBV7-9 to TRBJ2-5; D might be TRBD1 (6 bases). Germline V gives CDR1 SEHNR, CDR2 FQNEAQ (reference sequence). The CDR3 is 15 residues long. Trimming took 1 base from V and 9 from J, leaving 18 bases between them. CDR3 amino acids: CASSLDRAEGDAQYF. In DNA, the CDR3 is TGTGCCAGCAGCTTAGACAGGGCCGAGGGGGACGCCCAGTACTTC.

The sample holds many counts of this clonotype. The chain uses TRBV30 and TRBJ1-2; 11 bases map to TRBD1. V lost 2 bases to trimming and J lost 6 bases; unmatched junction nucleotides: 5. CDR1 and CDR2 from the germline V gene are GTSNPN and SVGIG (reference sequence). The CDR3 covers 14 residues. The CDR3 here is CAWSSGQGADGYTF. The CDR3, as DNA: TGTGCCTGGAGTTCTGGACAGGGGGCTGATGGCTACACCTTC. Looking up the rest from reference TRBV30 and TRBJ1-2 gives the full variable domain: SQTIHQWPATLVQPVGSPLSLECTVEGTSNPNLYWYRQAAGRGLQLLFYSVGIGQISSEVPQNLSASRPQDRQFILSSKKLLLSDSGFYLCAWSSGQGADGYTFGSGTRLTVV.

This sequence joins TRBV20-1 and TRBJ2-7, with 12 bases fitting TRBD2. Losses at the gene ends were 5 bases for V and 4 bases for J; bases not matched to a gene: 6. This CDR3 is built from 14 residues. Germline V gives CDR1 DFQATT, CDR2 SNEGSKA (reference sequence). The CDR3 spells CSAPWTSGAYEQYF. As DNA, the CDR3 is TGCAGTGCTCCCTGGACTAGCGGGGCTTACGAGCAGTACTTC.

This clonotype was observed many times. This chain uses TRBV2 with TRBJ1-1; unclear D gene. The CDR3 is made up of 13 amino acids. From germline, CDR1 is SNHLY and CDR2 FYNNEI. Deletions cut 4 bases from V and 3 bases from J, with 9 bases between. Here the CDR3 reads CASSAQADTEAFF. The CDR3 region has the DNA TGTGCCAGCAGTGCACAAGCCGACACTGAAGCTTTCTTT.

This clonotype showed up just a few times. This chain connects TRBV7-9 to TRBJ2-3, with 7 nucleotides matching TRBD1. The CDR3 sequence is 14 residues long. V lost 1 base to trimming and J lost 6 bases; unmatched junction nucleotides: 4. CDR1 SEHNR and CDR2 FQNEAQ come from the germline V gene (reference sequence). The CDR3 coding sequence is TGTGCCAGCAGCTTAGGGACAGGTCCGGATACGCAGTATTTT. Encoded protein: CASSLGTGPDTQYF.

In regard to this clonotype: Given a much more abundant clone one base away, this may be a read error. The rearrangement uses TRBV6-1 and TRBJ1-5, with D perhaps matching TRBD1 (6 bases). Trimming left V 5 bases short and J 2 bases short, with 19 bases between. This CDR3 comprises 17 residues. Germline CDR1 is MNHNS and CDR2 is SASEGT. The CDR3 loop reads CASSPAGGGIGNQPQHF. In DNA, the CDR3 is TGTGCCAGCAGTCCAGCGGGAGGGGGAATCGGCAATCAGCCCCAGCATTTT.

Many counts were recorded for this clonotype. The chain's CDR3 is CASSIGQLTEAFF. CDR3 coding DNA: TGTGCCAGTAGTATTGGGCAGTTGACTGAAGCTTTCTTT. V usage is TRBV19 and J usage is TRBJ1-1; D not certain. This CDR3 has 13 residues. In germline, CDR1 is LNHDA, CDR2 SQIVND (reference sequence). Trimming removed 3 bases from V and 5 bases from J, with 10 bases in between.

A few counts support this clonotype. The genes are TRBV7-6 and TRBJ1-3; TRBD1 might be the D (5 bases). Germline-derived CDR1 and CDR2 are SGHVS and FNYEAQ. V was shortened by 2 bases and J by 4 bases, with 6 bases between the two germline ends. CDR3 length equals 13 residues. The CDR3 region has the DNA TGTGCCAGCAGCTTAAACAGGGGAAACACCATATATTTT. Its protein product is CASSLNRGNTIYF.